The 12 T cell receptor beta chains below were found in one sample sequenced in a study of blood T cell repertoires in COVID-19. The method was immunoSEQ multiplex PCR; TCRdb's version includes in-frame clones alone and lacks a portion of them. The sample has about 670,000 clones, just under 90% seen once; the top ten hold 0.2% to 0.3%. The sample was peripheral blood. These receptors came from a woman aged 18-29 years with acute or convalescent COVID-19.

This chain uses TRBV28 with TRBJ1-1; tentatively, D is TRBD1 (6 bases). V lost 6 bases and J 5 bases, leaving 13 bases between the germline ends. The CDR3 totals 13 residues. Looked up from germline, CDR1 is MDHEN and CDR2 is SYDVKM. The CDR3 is CASRTGISTEAFF. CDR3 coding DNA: TGTGCCAGCAGAACAGGGATTAGTACTGAAGCTTTCTTT. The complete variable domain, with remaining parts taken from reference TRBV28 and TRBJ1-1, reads DVKVTQSSRYLVKRTGEKVFLECVQDMDHENMFWYRQDPGLGLRLIYFSYDVKMKEKGDIPEGYSVSREKKERFSLILESASTNQTSMYLCASRTGISTEAFFGQGTRLTVV.

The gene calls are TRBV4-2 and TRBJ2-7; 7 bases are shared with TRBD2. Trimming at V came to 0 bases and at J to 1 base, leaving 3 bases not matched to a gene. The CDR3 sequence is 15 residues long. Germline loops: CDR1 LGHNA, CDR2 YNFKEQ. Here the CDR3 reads CASSQETSASYEQYF. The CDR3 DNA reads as TGTGCCAGCAGCCAAGAAACTAGCGCTTCCTACGAGCAGTACTTC.

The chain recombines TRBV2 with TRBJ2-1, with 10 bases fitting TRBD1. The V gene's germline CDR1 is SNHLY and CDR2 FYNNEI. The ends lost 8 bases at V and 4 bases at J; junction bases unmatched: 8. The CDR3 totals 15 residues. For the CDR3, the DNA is TGTGCCAGCGGAGTCGAGGGACAGGGGTACAATGAGCAGTTCTTC. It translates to CASGVEGQGYNEQFF.

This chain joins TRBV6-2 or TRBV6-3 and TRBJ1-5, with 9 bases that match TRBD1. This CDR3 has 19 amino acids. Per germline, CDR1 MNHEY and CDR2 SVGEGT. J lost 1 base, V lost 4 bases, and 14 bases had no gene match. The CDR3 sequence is CASSLSPGQGLRSNQPQHF. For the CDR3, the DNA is TGTGCCAGCAGTTTATCCCCGGGACAGGGATTGAGGAGCAATCAGCCCCAGCATTTT.

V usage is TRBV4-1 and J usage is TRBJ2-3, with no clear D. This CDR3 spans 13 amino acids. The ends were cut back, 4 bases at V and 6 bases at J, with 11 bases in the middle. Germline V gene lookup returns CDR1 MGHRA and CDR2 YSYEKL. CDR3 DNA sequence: TGCGCCAGCAGCCCTAGTAACTCCGATACGCAGTATTTT. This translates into CASSPSNSDTQYF.

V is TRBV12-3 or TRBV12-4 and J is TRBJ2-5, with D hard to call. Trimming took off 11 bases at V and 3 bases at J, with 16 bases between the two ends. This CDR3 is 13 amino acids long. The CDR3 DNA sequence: TGTGCCGAAAGCCCCTCAACCGAAGAGACCCAGTACTTC. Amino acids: CAESPSTEETQYF.

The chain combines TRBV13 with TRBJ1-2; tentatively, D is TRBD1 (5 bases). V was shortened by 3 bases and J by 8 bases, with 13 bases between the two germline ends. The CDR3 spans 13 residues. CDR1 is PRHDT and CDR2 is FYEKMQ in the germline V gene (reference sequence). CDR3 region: CASSLWVEGGYTF. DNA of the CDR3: TGTGCCAGCAGCTTGTGGGTGGAGGGGGGCTACACCTTC. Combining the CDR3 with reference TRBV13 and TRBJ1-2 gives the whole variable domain AAGVIQSPRHLIKEKRETATLKCYPIPRHDTVYWYQQGPGQDPQFLISFYEKMQSDKGSIPDRFSAQQFSDYHSELNMSSLELGDSALYFCASSLWVEGGYTFGSGTRLTVV.

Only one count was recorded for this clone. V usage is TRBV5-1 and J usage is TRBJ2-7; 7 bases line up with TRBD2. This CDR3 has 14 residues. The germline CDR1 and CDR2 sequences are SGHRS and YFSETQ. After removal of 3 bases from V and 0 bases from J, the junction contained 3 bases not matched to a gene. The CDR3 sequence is CASSSRDYSYEQYF. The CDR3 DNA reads TGCGCCAGCAGCTCCCGGGACTACTCCTACGAGCAGTACTTC.

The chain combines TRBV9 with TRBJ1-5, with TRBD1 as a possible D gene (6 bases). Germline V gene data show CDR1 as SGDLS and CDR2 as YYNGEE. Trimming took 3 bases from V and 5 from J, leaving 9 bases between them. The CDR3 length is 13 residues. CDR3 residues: CASSASGDQPQHF. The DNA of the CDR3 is TGTGCCAGCAGCGCTTCAGGGGATCAGCCCCAGCATTTT.

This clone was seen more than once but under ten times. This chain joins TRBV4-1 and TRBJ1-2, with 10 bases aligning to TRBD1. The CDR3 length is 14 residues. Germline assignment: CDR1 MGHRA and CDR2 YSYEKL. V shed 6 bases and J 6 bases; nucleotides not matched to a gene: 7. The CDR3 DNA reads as TGCGCCAGCAGTCTTACCGGGACAGGGGATGGCTACACCTTC. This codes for CASSLTGTGDGYTF.

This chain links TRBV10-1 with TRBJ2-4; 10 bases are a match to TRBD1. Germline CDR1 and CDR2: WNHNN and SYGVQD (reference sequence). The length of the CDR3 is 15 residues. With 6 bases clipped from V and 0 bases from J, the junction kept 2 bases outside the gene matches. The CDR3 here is CASRGQGGAKNIQYF. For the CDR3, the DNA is TGCGCCAGCAGAGGACAGGGGGGAGCCAAAAACATTCAGTACTTC.

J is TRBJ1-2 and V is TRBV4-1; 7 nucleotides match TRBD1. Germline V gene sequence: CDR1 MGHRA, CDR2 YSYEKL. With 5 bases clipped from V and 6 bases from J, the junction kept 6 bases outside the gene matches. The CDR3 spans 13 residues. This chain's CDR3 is CASSDRAGDGYTF. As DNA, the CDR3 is TGCGCCAGCAGCGACAGGGCAGGTGATGGCTACACCTTC.